This T cell receptor (beta chain) was retrieved from a study of early T cells in non-severe SARS-CoV-2 infection (dated by TCRdb to 2020 to 2023). Notes on the research overall: Bulk RNA from unsorted whole blood was used for TCR sequencing, so alpha and beta chains could not be paired. Paper-wide results and their limitations: Matching against VDJdb was skewed toward anti-spike CD8 responses, likely underestimated virus-specific expansions, and missed private and CD4 specificities.

As to this clonotype: Its antigen target is currently unknown. No base quality information exists; no much larger clone differs at one position.

Library preparation was by 5' RACE. For sequencing, a NextSeq 500 was employed. In the TCR library protocol, unique molecular identifiers were attached to individual cDNA molecules to correct for PCR bias and sequencing error. Both TCR alpha and beta chains were sequenced, and tight co-correlation was observed between alpha and beta sequence abundances in each sample. The paper's data handling went like this. Decombinator V4 was used to annotate TCR sequences for V gene, J gene and CDR3. TCRs were defined as expanded if a significant change between any two time points was detected under a Poisson model with p below 0.0001. TCR abundances were normalised to the total number of TCRs sequenced in each sample and reported as counts per million. MAIT TCRs were defined by TRAV1-2 paired with TRAJ12, TRAJ20 or TRAJ33, and iNKT TCRs by TRAV10 paired with TRAJ18. VDJdb, accessed on 1 November 2021, was searched for TCRs annotated for CMV, EBV and SARS-CoV-2, and TCRs annotated for more than one antigen were excluded. TCRdb reprocessed the public reads (quality trimming at Q25 with fastp, clone calling with MiXCR) and kept in-frame beta chains. Rows merge per CDR3 protein into single entries with the most common DNA and genes. V and J calls and clone size were set by TCRdb, not the authors. A total of more than 50,000 distinct CDR3 sequences appear in this sample, around 14% of them only once. The ten largest clones add up to over 8% of the sample.

The study was a case-control design nested within a healthcare worker cohort in London, UK, with weekly nasopharyngeal swab PCR tests and blood sampling. Between 23 and 31 March 2020, the week of the UK lockdown, healthcare workers were enrolled and then followed up weekly for as long as 16 weeks. The junction shows trimming of 7 bases on V and 4 bases on J, and the gene matches do not reach 19 bases of it. For CDR1 and CDR2, the germline V gene lists MNHNS and SASEGT. Measured from the cysteine to the phenylalanine, the CDR3 is 18 residues long. Only the CDR3 DNA is retained, 54 bases long and in frame from the first base.

The clonotype comes from an adult who was a healthcare worker with PCR-confirmed SARS-CoV-2 infection or an uninfected control (not recorded which). The input for sequencing was whole blood, taken at baseline. In this chain, TRBV6-1 is recombined with TRBJ2-3; 8 junctional bases match TRBD2. The DNA sequence follows: TGTGCCAGCACCCCGGGAGTAACGAGCGGGAGTGGAGCAGATACGCAGTATTTT. The encoded protein is CASTPGVTSGSGADTQYF.